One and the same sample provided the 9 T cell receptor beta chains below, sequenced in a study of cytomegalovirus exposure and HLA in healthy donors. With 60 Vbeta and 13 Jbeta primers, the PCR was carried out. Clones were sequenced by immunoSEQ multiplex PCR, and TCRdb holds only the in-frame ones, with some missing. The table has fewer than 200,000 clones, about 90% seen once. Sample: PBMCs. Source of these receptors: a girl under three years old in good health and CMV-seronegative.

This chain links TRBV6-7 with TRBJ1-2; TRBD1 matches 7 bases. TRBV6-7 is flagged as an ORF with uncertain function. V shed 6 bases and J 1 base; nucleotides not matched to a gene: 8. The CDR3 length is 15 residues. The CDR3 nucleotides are TGTGCCAGCAGAAACGGGGACAGTGTTAACTATGGCTACACCTTC. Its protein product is CASRNGDSVNYGYTF.

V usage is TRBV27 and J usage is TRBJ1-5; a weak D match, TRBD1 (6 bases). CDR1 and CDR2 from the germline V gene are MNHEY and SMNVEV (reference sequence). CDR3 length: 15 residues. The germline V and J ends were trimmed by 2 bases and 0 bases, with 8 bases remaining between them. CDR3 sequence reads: CASSLDRHSNQPQHF. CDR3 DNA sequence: TGTGCCAGCAGTTTAGACAGGCATAGCAATCAGCCCCAGCATTTT.

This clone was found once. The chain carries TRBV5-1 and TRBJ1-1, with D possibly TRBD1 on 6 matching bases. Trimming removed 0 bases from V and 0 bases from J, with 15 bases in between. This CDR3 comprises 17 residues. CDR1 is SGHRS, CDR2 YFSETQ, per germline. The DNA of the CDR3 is TGCGCCAGCAGCTTGGCAACGCGGGGGGCCCTGAACACTGAAGCTTTCTTT. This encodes CASSLATRGALNTEAFF.

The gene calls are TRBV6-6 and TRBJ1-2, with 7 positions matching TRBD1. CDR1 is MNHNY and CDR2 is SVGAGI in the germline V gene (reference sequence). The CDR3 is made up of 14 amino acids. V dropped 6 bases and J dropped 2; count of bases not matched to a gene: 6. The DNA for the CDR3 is TGTGCCAGCAGACACAGGGGAGTGAACTATGGCTACACCTTC. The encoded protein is CASRHRGVNYGYTF.

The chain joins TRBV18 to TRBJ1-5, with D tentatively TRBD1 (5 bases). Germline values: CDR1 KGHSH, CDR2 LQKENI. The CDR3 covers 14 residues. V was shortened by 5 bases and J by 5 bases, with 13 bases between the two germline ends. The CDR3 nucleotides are TGTGCCAGCTCATTCCAGGGTTTTGATCAGCCCCAGCATTTT. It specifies CASSFQGFDQPQHF.

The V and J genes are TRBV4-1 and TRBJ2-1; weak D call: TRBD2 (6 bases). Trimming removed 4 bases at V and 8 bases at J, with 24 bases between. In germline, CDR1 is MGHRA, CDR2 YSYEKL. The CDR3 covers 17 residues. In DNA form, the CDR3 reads TGCGCCAGCAGCCGAGCGGGTCAGGGAAAGGGTTTGGATGAGCAGTTCTTC. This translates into CASSRAGQGKGLDEQFF.

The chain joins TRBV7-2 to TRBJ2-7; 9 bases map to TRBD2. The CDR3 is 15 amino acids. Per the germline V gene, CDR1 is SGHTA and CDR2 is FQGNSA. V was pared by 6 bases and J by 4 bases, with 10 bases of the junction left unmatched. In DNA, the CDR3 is TGTGCCAGCAGATCGGGTGGCGGGAGGGCATACGAGCAGTACTTC. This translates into CASRSGGGRAYEQYF.

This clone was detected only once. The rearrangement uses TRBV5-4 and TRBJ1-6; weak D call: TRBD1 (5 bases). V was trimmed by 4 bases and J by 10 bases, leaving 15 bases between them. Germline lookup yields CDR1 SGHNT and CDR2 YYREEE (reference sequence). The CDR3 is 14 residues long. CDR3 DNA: TGTGCCAGCAGCCCCTTCGGGGGGAGCTCACCCCTCCACTTT. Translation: CASSPFGGSSPLHF. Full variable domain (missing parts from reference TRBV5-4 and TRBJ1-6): ETGVTQSPTHLIKTRGQQVTLRCSSQSGHNTVSWYQQALGQGPQFIFQYYREEENGRGNFPPRFSGLQFPNYSSELNVNALELDDSALYLCASSPFGGSSPLHFGNGTRLTVT.

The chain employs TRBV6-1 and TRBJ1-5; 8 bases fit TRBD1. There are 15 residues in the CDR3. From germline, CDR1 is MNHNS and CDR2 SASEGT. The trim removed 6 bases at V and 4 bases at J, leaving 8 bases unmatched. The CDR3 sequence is CASSPDRVSNQPQHF. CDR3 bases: TGTGCCAGCAGCCCGGACAGGGTTTCGAATCAGCCCCAGCATTTT.